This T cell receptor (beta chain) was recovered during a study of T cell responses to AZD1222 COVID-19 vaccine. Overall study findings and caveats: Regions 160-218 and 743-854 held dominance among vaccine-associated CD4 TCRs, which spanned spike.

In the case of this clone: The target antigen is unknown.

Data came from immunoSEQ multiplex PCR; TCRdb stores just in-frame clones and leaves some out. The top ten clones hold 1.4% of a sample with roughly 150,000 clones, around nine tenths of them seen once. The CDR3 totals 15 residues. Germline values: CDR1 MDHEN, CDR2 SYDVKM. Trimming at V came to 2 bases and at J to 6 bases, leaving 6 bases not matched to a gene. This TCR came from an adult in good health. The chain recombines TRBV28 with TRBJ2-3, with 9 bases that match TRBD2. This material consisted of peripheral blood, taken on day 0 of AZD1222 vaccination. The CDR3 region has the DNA TGTGCCAGCAGTTTAGCGGGAGGGTCTGGGGATACGCAGTATTTT. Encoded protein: CASSLAGGSGDTQYF.